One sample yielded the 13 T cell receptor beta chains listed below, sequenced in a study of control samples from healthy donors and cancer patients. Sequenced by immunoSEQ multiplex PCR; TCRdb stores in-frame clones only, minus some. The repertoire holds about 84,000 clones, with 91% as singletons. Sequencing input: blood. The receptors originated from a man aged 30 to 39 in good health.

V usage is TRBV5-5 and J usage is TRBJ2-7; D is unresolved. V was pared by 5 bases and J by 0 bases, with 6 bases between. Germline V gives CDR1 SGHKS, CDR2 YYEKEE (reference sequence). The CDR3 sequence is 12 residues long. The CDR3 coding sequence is TGTGCCAGCAGTATGAGCTCCTACGAGCAGTACTTC. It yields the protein CASSMSSYEQYF.

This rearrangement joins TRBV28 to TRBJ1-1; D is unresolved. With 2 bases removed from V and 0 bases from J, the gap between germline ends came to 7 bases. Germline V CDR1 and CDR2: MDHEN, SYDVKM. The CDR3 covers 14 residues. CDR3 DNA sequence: TGTGCCAGCAGTTTAGGATACTTGAACACTGAAGCTTTCTTT. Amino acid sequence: CASSLGYLNTEAFF. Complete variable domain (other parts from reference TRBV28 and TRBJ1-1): DVKVTQSSRYLVKRTGEKVFLECVQDMDHENMFWYRQDPGLGLRLIYFSYDVKMKEKGDIPEGYSVSREKKERFSLILESASTNQTSMYLCASSLGYLNTEAFFGQGTRLTVV.

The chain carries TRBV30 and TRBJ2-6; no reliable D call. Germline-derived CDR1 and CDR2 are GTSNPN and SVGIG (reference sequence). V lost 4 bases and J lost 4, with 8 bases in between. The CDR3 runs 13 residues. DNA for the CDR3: TGTGCCTGGAATGAGCAAGGGGCCAACGTCCTGACTTTC. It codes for CAWNEQGANVLTF.

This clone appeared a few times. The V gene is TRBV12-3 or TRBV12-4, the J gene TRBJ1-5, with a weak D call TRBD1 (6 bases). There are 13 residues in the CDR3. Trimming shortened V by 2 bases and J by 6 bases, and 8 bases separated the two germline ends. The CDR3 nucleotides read TGTGCCAGCAGTTTAACGGGGGCTCAGCCCCAGCATTTT. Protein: CASSLTGAQPQHF.

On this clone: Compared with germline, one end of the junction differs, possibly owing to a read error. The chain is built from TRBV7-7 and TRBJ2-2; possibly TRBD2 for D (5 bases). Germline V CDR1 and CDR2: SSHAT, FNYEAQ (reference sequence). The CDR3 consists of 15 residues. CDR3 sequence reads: CASSPAGTHTGELFF. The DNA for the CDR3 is TGTGCTAGCAGCCCGGCGGGCACACACACCGGGGAGCTGTTTTTT.

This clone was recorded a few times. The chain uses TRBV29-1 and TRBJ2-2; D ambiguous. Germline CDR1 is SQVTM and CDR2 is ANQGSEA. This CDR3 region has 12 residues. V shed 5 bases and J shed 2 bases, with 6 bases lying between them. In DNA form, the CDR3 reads TGCAGCGTTAGTTTTAACACCGGGGAGCTGTTTTTT. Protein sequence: CSVSFNTGELFF.

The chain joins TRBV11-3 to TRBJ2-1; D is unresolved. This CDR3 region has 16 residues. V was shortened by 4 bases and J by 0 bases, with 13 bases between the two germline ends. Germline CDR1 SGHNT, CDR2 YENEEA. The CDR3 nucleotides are TGTGCCAGCAGCTCCCTCTCTCGGAGCTCCTACAATGAGCAGTTCTTC. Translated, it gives CASSSLSRSSYNEQFF.

The chain's CDR3 is CASSVWAGGQPQHF. For the CDR3, the DNA is TGTGCCAGCAGTGTATGGGCAGGGGGTCAGCCCCAGCATTTT. This sequence joins TRBV2 and TRBJ1-5, with TRBD1 matching 7 bases. In germline, CDR1 is SNHLY, CDR2 FYNNEI. The CDR3 length is 14 residues. Losses at the gene ends were 4 bases for V and 6 bases for J; bases not matched to a gene: 6.

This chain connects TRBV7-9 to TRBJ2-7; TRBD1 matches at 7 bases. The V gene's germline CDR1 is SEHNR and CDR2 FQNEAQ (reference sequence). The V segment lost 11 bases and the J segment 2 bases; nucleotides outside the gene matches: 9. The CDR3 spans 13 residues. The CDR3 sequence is CALLTGSPYEQYF. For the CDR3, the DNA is TGTGCCCTTCTGACAGGGTCCCCCTACGAGCAGTACTTC.

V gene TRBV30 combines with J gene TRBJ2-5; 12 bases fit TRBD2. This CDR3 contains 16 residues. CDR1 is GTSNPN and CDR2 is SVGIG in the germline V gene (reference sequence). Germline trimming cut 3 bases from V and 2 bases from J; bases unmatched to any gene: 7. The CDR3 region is CAWRGRTSGIQETQYF. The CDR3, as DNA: TGTGCCTGGAGGGGGAGGACTAGCGGGATACAAGAGACCCAGTACTTC.

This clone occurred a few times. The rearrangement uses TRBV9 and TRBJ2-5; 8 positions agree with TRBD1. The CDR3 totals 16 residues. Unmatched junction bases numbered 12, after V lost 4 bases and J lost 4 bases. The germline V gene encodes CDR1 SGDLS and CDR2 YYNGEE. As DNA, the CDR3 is TGTGCCAGCAGCCCCGACAGGGGTGGCGGGGCAGAGACCCAGTACTTC. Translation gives CASSPDRGGGAETQYF.

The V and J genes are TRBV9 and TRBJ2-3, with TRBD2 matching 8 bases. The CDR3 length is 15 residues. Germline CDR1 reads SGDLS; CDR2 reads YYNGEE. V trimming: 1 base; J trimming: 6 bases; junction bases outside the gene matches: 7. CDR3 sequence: CASSVKLGGADTQYF. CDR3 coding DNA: TGTGCCAGCAGCGTAAAGCTCGGGGGGGCCGATACGCAGTATTTT.

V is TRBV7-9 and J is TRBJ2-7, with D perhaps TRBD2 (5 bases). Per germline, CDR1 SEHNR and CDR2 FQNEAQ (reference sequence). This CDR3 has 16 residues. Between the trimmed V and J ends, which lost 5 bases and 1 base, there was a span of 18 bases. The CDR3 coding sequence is TGTGCCAGCAGCCTAGAGGGATCTAGGCGATCCTACGAGCAGTACTTC. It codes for CASSLEGSRRSYEQYF.